This entry concerns a single T cell receptor beta chain. The antigen it binds to is not known. Per-nucleotide qualities are absent, and no much larger clonotype sits a single base away. A single peripheral blood draw of roughly 0.11 L on average was collected from each donor into heparinised tubes. A BD FACSAria II and a panel including CD45RO, CCR7, CD25, CD127, CD95 and CD27 were used to sort naive, central memory, regulatory and stem cell-like memory CD4+ T cells. A purity above 98% was achieved for all sorted populations. PBMCs were separated immediately by Lymphoprep density gradient centrifugation and were stained directly, without being cultured. To minimize batch effects, samples were stained and sorted in pairs, one healthy donor with one patient per experiment. The sample comes from a study of beta chain features in type 1 diabetes (dated by TCRdb to 2017 to 2018). Describing the broader study: Mean age, gender distribution, total cell number and subset yield did not differ between patients and healthy donors. A total of about 110,000,000 sorted cells were examined across all samples, and a strong correlation was observed between cell number per subset and RNA yield. The study compared TCRB repertoires of sorted circulating CD4+ T cell subsets between recently diagnosed type 1 diabetes patients and matched healthy donors. Regulatory and stem cell-like memory subsets were isolated from only 8 patients and 8 healthy donors, whereas naive and central memory subsets came from all 30 or so donors. On the study overall, not on this receptor specifically: Type 1 diabetes patients showed a moderate but significant shortening of TCRB CDR3 length in all four CD4+ subsets. Naive, central memory and regulatory TCRB repertoires appeared more similar among patients than among healthy donors. HLA sub-analyses involved small numbers of individuals, so any influence of HLA type on TCRB rearrangement remained unresolved. Shorter templates might have been favored by PCR, but patient and control samples were amplified and corrected together, so both groups would have been affected equally by any skew. Because cDNA was sequenced instead of genomic DNA, highly expressing activated cells could be over-represented, though the groups showed no difference in activation or CD3 levels. At VDJ recombination sites, type 1 diabetes patients had fewer insertions and more deleted nucleotides, which implies abnormalities in thymic rearrangement.

CDR1 and CDR2 are read off the germline V gene as SGHTA and FQGNSA. Relative to germline, V is 5 bases shorter and J is 0 bases shorter, with 13 bases between their ends. The CDR3 sequence holds 15 residues, the cysteine and phenylalanine included. Only the CDR3 DNA is retained, 45 bases long and in frame from the first base. The entire amount of isolated RNA was reverse transcribed using the High Capacity cDNA Reverse Transcription Kit, so the sequenced TCRB transcripts were expressed ones. Deep immunoSEQ sequencing was performed on naive, central memory and regulatory T cell samples, with an average of about 3.57 million total reads per sample. Sorted cells were lysed in RLT buffer and RNA was extracted with DNase-treated RNeasy Micro or Mini kits, depending on cell number. To prevent cross-contamination, each cell subset was processed individually, whereas patient and healthy donor samples were processed jointly. Using the immunoSEQ multiplex PCR, TCRB sequences were amplified from cDNA into 87-bp fragments spanning the CDR3 region. Sequencing of the amplicons was performed on the Illumina HiSeq platform. Regarding the original processing steps: PCR bias was corrected computationally using synthetic template baselines, and reads within Hamming distance 2 were collapsed, with unmergeable singletons discarded. Reads were aligned against IMGT so that V, D and J genes, CDR3 length and insertions or deletions at six rearrangement sites could be assigned. Within each subset, clonotype counts were normalized to sorted cell number, and only after that were true diversity and Gini coefficients computed with the tcR R package. The overlap coefficient, calculated on TCRB nucleotide sequences, was used to quantify repertoire sharing. As a proxy for the pre-selection repertoire, out-of-frame TCRB sequences from naive cells were analyzed. The table was pulled from immuneACCESS by TCRdb, which kept in-frame rearrangements only. Such tables lose some clones; where checked, under half of the loss comes from unresolved V genes, and the rest has no known cause. V, J and clone size derive from that table, while D and trimming were established from the DNA sequence. This sample comprises 240,000 or so clones, about a fifth of them detected only once. The ten largest clones add up to about 0.028% of the sample.

The sequence was obtained from a woman aged 40 to 49 with type 1 diabetes. The chain uses TRBV7-2 and TRBJ1-2, with a weak D call of TRBD1 (6 bases match). The sample was naive CD4+ T cells from blood. The meaning of the sample's cell subset or site label: true naive CD4+ T cells. The nucleotide sequence is TGTGCCAGCAGCATCGTACAGGGTGCTAACTATGGCTACACCTTC. The encoded protein is CASSIVQGANYGYTF.